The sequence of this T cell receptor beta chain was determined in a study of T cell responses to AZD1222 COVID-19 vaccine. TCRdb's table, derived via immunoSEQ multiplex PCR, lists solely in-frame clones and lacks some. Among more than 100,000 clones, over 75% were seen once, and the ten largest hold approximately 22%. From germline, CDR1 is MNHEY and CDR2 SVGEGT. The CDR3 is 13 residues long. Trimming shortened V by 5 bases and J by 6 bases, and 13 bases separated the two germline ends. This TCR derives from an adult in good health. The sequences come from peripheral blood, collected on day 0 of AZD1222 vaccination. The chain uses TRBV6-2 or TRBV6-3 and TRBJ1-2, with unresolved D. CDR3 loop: CASSGDGGDGYTF. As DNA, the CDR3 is TGTGCCAGCAGTGGTGATGGAGGAGATGGCTACACCTTC.